This TCR beta chain was sequenced in a study of cytomegalovirus exposure and HLA in healthy donors. The PCR had 60 Vbeta and 13 Jbeta primers. Profiled with immunoSEQ multiplex PCR; TCRdb holds only in-frame clones, not every one. There are about 89,000 clones in the sample; around 60% occur only once, and 2% to 2.5% lies in the top ten. This clone has more than one count but fewer than ten. V trimming: 3 bases; J trimming: 8 bases; junction bases outside the gene matches: 6. The CDR3 contains 14 residues. Per germline, CDR1 LNHDA and CDR2 SQIVND (reference sequence). The clonotype was recovered from a human donor in good health. The J gene is TRBJ2-1, the V gene TRBV19, with 8 bases identical to TRBD2. Sequencing input: PBMCs. CDR3 in amino acids: CASSIVLAVDEQFF. The CDR3 bases are TGTGCCAGTAGTATCGTACTAGCGGTCGATGAGCAGTTCTTC.